The rows below give T cell receptor beta chains drawn from one sample of a study of blood T cell repertoires in COVID-19. Profiled with immunoSEQ multiplex PCR; TCRdb holds only in-frame clones, not every one. The sample lists around 70,000 clones, about 80% occurring once. The sample comprised peripheral blood. The receptors were gathered from a man aged 65 to 85 who had recovered from COVID-19. The CDR3 runs from the conserved cysteine through the conserved F or W. A D gene is named only where the DNA matches it firmly. Clone size appears in some rows only: once, few, many, or a class for an expanded clone.

.	TRBV18	.	TRBJ1-2	TGTGCCAGCTCACCACTGCGTCAAACGGAGGGCTACACCTTC	CASSPLRQTEGYTF
.	TRBV4-1	.	TRBJ2-7	TGCGCCAGCAGCCAGGCTGAGGATAGCTCCTACGAGCAGTACTTC	CASSQAEDSSYEQYF
.	TRBV19	once	TRBJ2-5	TGTGCCAGTAAGCGGGCCCGCCAAGAGACCCAGTACTTC	CASKRARQETQYF
TRBD1	TRBV12-3/TRBV12-4	.	TRBJ1-5	TGTGCCAGCGGGGACAGGGGGAATCAGCCCCAGCATTTT	CASGDRGNQPQHF
TRBD1	TRBV7-2	few	TRBJ1-5	TGTGCCAGCAGCGCCAACAGGGGTCAGCCCCAGCATTTT	CASSANRGQPQHF
.	TRBV7-9	few	TRBJ1-4	TGTGCCAGCAGCTTTGGCAGGGGAGAAGAGGGGAAACTGTTTTTT	CASSFGRGEEGKLFF
.	TRBV11-3	.	TRBJ2-3	TGTGCCAGCAGCTTAGGACAGCAGCGCCTCACAGATACGCAGTATTTT	CASSLGQQRLTDTQYF
.	TRBV19	.	TRBJ1-2	TGTGCCAGTAGTATTCGGCAACAACAGGAGTCTCGCTACACCTTC	CASSIRQQQESRYTF
.	TRBV7-2	.	TRBJ1-1	TGTGCCACCGCAATTTCCAGATTAGACAGTGAAGCTTTCTTT	CATAISRLDSEAFF
TRBD1	TRBV11-2	.	TRBJ1-5	TGTGCCAGCAGCTTAGAGGGACAGGGGCATCAGCCCCAGCATTTT	CASSLEGQGHQPQHF
.	TRBV29-1	.	TRBJ2-5	TGCAGCGCTCGATGGTGGGCCCAAGAGACCCAGTACTTC	CSARWWAQETQYF
.	TRBV25-1	many	TRBJ2-5	TGTGCCAGCAAGGACAGTGGTCGAGAGACCCAGTACTTC	CASKDSGRETQYF
TRBD1	TRBV4-1	few	TRBJ2-7	TGCGCCAGCAGCCAATTAGACGGACAGGCCTACGAGCAGTACTTC	CASSQLDGQAYEQYF
TRBD1	TRBV18	.	TRBJ2-7	TGTGCCAGCTCACAGCAGCAGGGGGTGACCTACGAGCAGTACTTC	CASSQQQGVTYEQYF
TRBD2	TRBV9	.	TRBJ2-1	TGTGCCAGCAGCGTGACTAGCGGGAGTTTCAATGAGCAGTTCTTC	CASSVTSGSFNEQFF
.	TRBV15	.	TRBJ1-1	TGTGCCACCAGCAGAGATCGGTCGAACCGAGGGGCTTTCTTT	CATSRDRSNRGAFF
.	TRBV29-1	.	TRBJ2-3	TGCAGCGCTGACGGGGGTTACACAGATACGCAGTATTTT	CSADGGYTDTQYF
.	TRBV2	.	TRBJ1-2	TGTGCCAGCGGAAACGGGGGTCCCAACTATGGCTACACCTTC	CASGNGGPNYGYTF
TRBD1	TRBV27	.	TRBJ1-2	TGTGCCAGCAGTTTATCGGGACAGAACTATGGCTACACCTTC	CASSLSGQNYGYTF
.	TRBV19	many	TRBJ1-4	TGTGCCAGTAGTCCCCCGGGGACTAATGAAAAACTGTTTTTT	CASSPPGTNEKLFF
TRBD2	TRBV7-2	.	TRBJ2-1	TGTGCCAGCAGCTCACTGGGACTAGCGGGAGACAATGAGCAGTTCTTC	CASSSLGLAGDNEQFF
.	TRBV28	.	TRBJ1-1	TGTGCCAGCAGACGCGGGGGTTACACTGAAGCTTTCTTT	CASRRGGYTEAFF
.	TRBV29-1	.	TRBJ1-3	TGCAGCGCTGTACTAATTCCCTCTGGAAACACCATATATTTT	CSAVLIPSGNTIYF
.	TRBV2	.	TRBJ1-6	TGTGCCAGCAGTTGGTCCCCCAGATCGTCGACAGAACAGAATTCACCCCTCCACTTT	CASSWSPRSSTEQNSPLHF
.	TRBV5-6	.	TRBJ1-4	TGTGCCAGCAGCCTTTCGAGGGTAAACGAAAAACTGTTTTTT	CASSLSRVNEKLFF
TRBD1	TRBV5-1	.	TRBJ2-3	TGCGCCAGCAGTCTCCCTGGTGGGACAGGGACAGATACGCAGTATTTT	CASSLPGGTGTDTQYF
.	TRBV6-2/TRBV6-3	.	TRBJ2-2	TGTGCCAGCAGTGGAACAGGGCCTAAGAACACCGGGGAGCTGTTTTTT	CASSGTGPKNTGELFF
.	TRBV3-1/TRBV3-2	once	TRBJ1-1	TGTGCCAGCAGCCAAGGCGGCAGCACTGAAGCTTTCTTT	CASSQGGSTEAFF
.	TRBV7-9	.	TRBJ1-6	TGTGCCAGCAGCTTAGAGGTCAGGGGTTCACCCCTCCACTTT	CASSLEVRGSPLHF
.	TRBV4-3	many	TRBJ2-7	TGCGCCAGCAGCCAGACGAGAGCGGAAAACCCCTACGAGCAGTACTTC	CASSQTRAENPYEQYF
TRBD1	TRBV10-3	.	TRBJ1-2	TGTGCCATCAGTGAGTCAGGACAGGGTGGCTACACCTTC	CAISESGQGGYTF
TRBD1	TRBV24-1	.	TRBJ2-1	TGTGCCACCAAACCGGGACAGGACTACAATGAGCAGTTCTTC	CATKPGQDYNEQFF
TRBD1	TRBV6-5	few	TRBJ1-1	TGTGCCAGCAGTTATACAGGGGAGAACACTGAAGCTTTCTTT	CASSYTGENTEAFF
TRBD1	TRBV9	.	TRBJ2-1	TGTGCCAGCAGCGTGGCCTTAACACAGGGGGCCGTCGGGGAGCAGTTCTTC	CASSVALTQGAVGEQFF
TRBD1	TRBV19	.	TRBJ2-1	TGTGCCAGTAGTACCGGACAGGGGGCTGGTGAGCAGTTCTTC	CASSTGQGAGEQFF
TRBD2	TRBV27	.	TRBJ2-6	TGTGCCAGCAGTTTATCGGGGGACTACCACTCTGGGGCCAACGTCCTGACTTTC	CASSLSGDYHSGANVLTF
TRBD1	TRBV3-1/TRBV3-2	.	TRBJ1-3	TGTGCCAGCAGCCGCGTTACAGGGGCTGGAAACACCATATATTTT	CASSRVTGAGNTIYF
.	TRBV21-1	.	TRBJ2-1	TGTGCCAGCAGCAAAGTTGGGGCGAGGGACAGGTGGTATGATGAGCAGTTCTTC	CASSKVGARDRWYDEQFF
.	TRBV30	.	TRBJ1-4	TGTGCCTGGACGGTTGGTGAAAAACTGTTTTTT	CAWTVGEKLFF
TRBD2	TRBV5-1	.	TRBJ2-1	TGCGCCAGCAGCCCTTCTCTAGCGGGAGTCAATGAGCAGTTCTTC	CASSPSLAGVNEQFF
TRBD2	TRBV5-5	few	TRBJ2-5	TGTGCCAGCAGCGAACTAGCGGGAGTAGTTGAGACCCAGTACTTC	CASSELAGVVETQYF
.	TRBV5-1	.	TRBJ1-1	TGCGCCAGCAGCTGGGAAGGGGGTACTGAAGCTTTCTTT	CASSWEGGTEAFF
TRBD2	TRBV29-1	.	TRBJ2-3	TGCAGCGTTCCAAGTGGAAGCGGGGGCACAGATACGCAGTATTTT	CSVPSGSGGTDTQYF
TRBD2	TRBV6-2/TRBV6-3	.	TRBJ2-1	TGTGCCAGCAGTTACCGGTCTAGCGGGAGATCTTCCTACAATGAGCAGTTCTTC	CASSYRSSGRSSYNEQFF
TRBD2	TRBV10-1	.	TRBJ2-3	TGCGCCAGCAGTGAGTCATGTCTAGCGGGGGGAAGCACAGATACGCAGTATTTT	CASSESCLAGGSTDTQYF
.	TRBV7-3	.	TRBJ2-1	TGTGCCAGCAGCATACAGGATCCCAATGAGCAGTTCTTC	CASSIQDPNEQFF
TRBD1	TRBV6-5	.	TRBJ1-3	TGTGCCAGCAGTTATAAACCAACAGGGGCTGGAAACACCATATATTTT	CASSYKPTGAGNTIYF
.	TRBV21-1	.	TRBJ1-2	TGTGCCAGCAGCAAAGTAAAACGACCAAATGGCACGATGGAGTATGGCTACACCTTC	CASSKVKRPNGTMEYGYTF
TRBD2	TRBV6-2/TRBV6-3	.	TRBJ2-4	TGTGCCAGCAGTAGCCTAGCGGGGACCTCTGCGAACATTCAGTACTTC	CASSSLAGTSANIQYF
TRBD2	TRBV6-2/TRBV6-3	.	TRBJ2-1	TGTGCCAGCAGTTACGAGCGGGAGGGCCATTCGTATGAGCAGTTCTTC	CASSYEREGHSYEQFF
.	TRBV7-6	few	TRBJ2-7	TGTGCCAGCAGCCCCCAACCAGTCCCCCCTTACGAGCAGTACTTC	CASSPQPVPPYEQYF
.	TRBV5-1	.	TRBJ2-6	TGCGCCAGCAGCTCCACGAGCTCTGGGGCCAACGTCCTGACTTTC	CASSSTSSGANVLTF
.	TRBV5-6	.	TRBJ2-1	TGTGCCAGCAGCTCATATTATCAGGGTCGACACGCAACCTACAATGAGCAGTTCTTC	CASSSYYQGRHATYNEQFF
.	TRBV19	.	TRBJ1-4	TGTGCCAGTAGTATAAGTTTAAGCAATGAAAAACTGTTTTTT	CASSISLSNEKLFF
.	TRBV23-1	.	TRBJ1-2	TGCGCCAGCAGAACACCCGACAGGCCGGACTATGGCTACACCTTC	CASRTPDRPDYGYTF
.	TRBV7-8	few	TRBJ1-2	TGTGCCAGCAGCTTAGCGGCGGGAGTTCCCTATGGCTACACCTTC	CASSLAAGVPYGYTF
TRBD2	TRBV19	few	TRBJ2-5	TGTGCCAGTAGTAAGGCGGGGGGAAGAGAGACCCAGTACTTC	CASSKAGGRETQYF